Detailed here is one T cell receptor (beta chain). Its antigen is not known. CD45RO negativity and positive selection for CCR7 defined naive CD8 cells, a population that excluded terminally differentiated effector memory CD45RA+ cells. Using immunoSEQ multiplex PCR, the repertoire was profiled, and TCRdb retains in-frame clones only, with some absent. This table has 600,000 or so clones, roughly 98% appearing once. The sample belongs to a study of shared clonotypes between healthy human individuals. Overall study results and limits: Roughly 4.6% of naive CD4 clonotypes were common to four donors. Naive subsets typically showed greater estimated richness than memory subsets. Expectations were that clonotype sharing among donors would be affected by sequencing depth.

Per the germline V gene, CDR1 is LNHDA and CDR2 is SQIVND (reference sequence). V lost 9 bases to trimming and J lost 0 bases, with 5 bases between them. The CDR3 totals 11 residues. The sequence came from a young man in good health. Material: naive CD8+ T cells sorted from blood. V gene TRBV19 combines with J gene TRBJ1-1; the D is unclear. This CDR3 is CASSLNTEAFF. Here the CDR3 DNA reads TGTGCCAGCTCCTTGAACACTGAAGCTTTCTTT.